This is a list of T cell receptor beta chains from one sample in a study of shared clonotypes between healthy human individuals. Only in-frame clones appear in the TCRdb table, and some are missing; sequencing was by immunoSEQ multiplex PCR. The sample has about 1.9 million clones; around 93% are singletons. Sequencing input: naive CD8+ T cells from PBMCs. The receptors stem from a young man in good health. Some clones in this sample may be carry-over from other donors' samples. CDR3s include the opening cysteine and the closing phenylalanine or tryptophan. A D gene is named only where the DNA matches it firmly. Rows may omit the clone size; those that give it use once, few, many or a size class.

V,D,length,J,size,CDR3,DNA
TRBV4-3,-,15,TRBJ2-5,-,CASSQDSARRVDQYF,TGCGCCAGCAGCCAAGATTCGGCCCGCCGGGTGGACCAGTACTTC
TRBV7-9,TRBD2,17,TRBJ2-7,-,CASSLAFWTSGTYEQYF,TGTGCCAGCAGCTTAGCGTTTTGGACTAGCGGAACCTACGAGCAGTACTTC
TRBV28,TRBD1,14,TRBJ1-5,-,CASIDRQGNQPQHF,TGTGCCAGCATCGATCGACAGGGGAATCAGCCCCAGCATTTT
TRBV25-1,-,13,TRBJ2-5,-,CASARDSQETQYF,TGTGCCAGCGCCCGAGACAGCCAAGAGACCCAGTACTTC
TRBV2,-,15,TRBJ2-7,-,CASSGTGDGGYEQYF,TGTGCCAGCAGTGGAACGGGAGACGGTGGCTACGAGCAGTACTTC
TRBV11-2,-,13,TRBJ1-2,-,CASSSGRPGGYTF,TGTGCCAGCAGCTCGGGACGGCCCGGCGGCTACACCTTC
TRBV27,-,18,TRBJ2-1,-,CASSLKPLANILYNEQFF,TGTGCCAGCAGTTTAAAACCCTTGGCCAACATTCTGTACAATGAGCAGTTCTTC
TRBV19,TRBD2,15,TRBJ2-2,-,CASSSLAGIAGELFF,TGTGCCAGTAGTAGCCTAGCGGGAATAGCCGGGGAGCTGTTTTTT
TRBV25-1,-,13,TRBJ2-5,-,CASSVGYQETQYF,TGTGCCAGCAGTGTTGGGTACCAAGAGACCCAGTACTTC
TRBV19,TRBD1,13,TRBJ1-2,-,CASNPRDSYGYTF,TGTGCCAGTAACCCGCGGGACAGCTATGGCTACACCTTC
TRBV28,-,13,TRBJ2-5,-,CASSLAQQETQYF,TGTGCCAGCAGTTTAGCCCAACAAGAGACCCAGTACTTC
TRBV4-3,-,14,TRBJ1-1,-,CASSQDRQNTEAFF,TGCGCCAGCAGCCAAGACAGACAGAACACTGAAGCTTTCTTT
TRBV28,-,17,TRBJ2-7,-,CASSSPGWPVPSYEQYF,TGTGCCAGCAGCTCACCGGGGTGGCCCGTGCCCTCCTACGAGCAGTACTTC
TRBV28,-,15,TRBJ1-1,-,CASSLERAVNTEAFF,TGTGCCAGCAGTTTGGAAAGAGCTGTAAACACTGAAGCTTTCTTT
TRBV29-1,TRBD2,13,TRBJ2-7,-,CSAVAGRSYEQYF,TGCAGCGCCGTAGCGGGGCGCTCCTACGAGCAGTACTTC
TRBV29-1,-,13,TRBJ1-1,-,CSVGTRLNTEAFF,TGCAGCGTGGGTACACGGCTGAACACTGAAGCTTTCTTT
TRBV27,-,13,TRBJ2-5,-,CASSFAARETQYF,TGTGCCAGCAGTTTCGCGGCTCGGGAGACCCAGTACTTC
TRBV10-2,-,15,TRBJ2-1,once,CASSESAGSYNEQFF,TGCGCCAGCAGTGAGTCGGCGGGATCCTACAATGAGCAGTTCTTC
TRBV28,-,12,TRBJ2-3,-,CASSDWGGRQYF,TGTGCCAGCAGCGACTGGGGGGGCAGGCAGTATTTT
TRBV7-9,-,12,TRBJ2-7,-,CASSQDSPEQYF,TGTGCCAGCAGCCAGGACAGCCCTGAGCAGTACTTC
TRBV6-1,TRBD1,13,TRBJ2-7,once,CANKDRVGDEQYF,TGTGCCAACAAAGACAGGGTTGGTGACGAGCAGTACTTC
TRBV4-1,TRBD1,14,TRBJ2-1,-,CASSQRDRDGEQFF,TGCGCCAGCAGCCAACGGGACAGGGACGGTGAGCAGTTCTTC
TRBV7-2,TRBD1,18,TRBJ2-6,-,CASSSVATGGSGANVLTF,TGTGCCAGCAGTTCCGTCGCGACAGGGGGCTCTGGGGCCAACGTCCTGACTTTC
TRBV10-2,TRBD2,18,TRBJ2-2,-,CASREGLAGAAAAGELFF,TGCGCCAGCAGGGAAGGACTAGCGGGAGCTGCCGCGGCCGGGGAGCTGTTTTTT
TRBV10-3,TRBD1,19,TRBJ2-6,-,CAISHLGQGESSGANVLTF,TGTGCCATCAGTCACTTGGGACAGGGAGAAAGCTCTGGGGCCAACGTCCTGACTTTC
TRBV7-9,-,10,TRBJ2-5,-,CASSPWTQYF,TGTGCCAGCAGCCCATGGACCCAGTACTTC
TRBV6-8,-,14,TRBJ2-7,-,CAITERFSSYEQYF,TGTGCCATTACGGAGCGATTTTCCTCCTACGAGCAGTACTTC
TRBV4-1,-,15,TRBJ2-1,-,CASSQGGSFYNEQFF,TGCGCCAGCAGCCAAGGGGGATCATTCTACAATGAGCAGTTCTTC
TRBV5-6,TRBD1,14,TRBJ1-4,-,CASSGGTEGEKLFF,TGTGCCAGCAGCGGCGGGACAGAAGGGGAAAAACTGTTTTTT
TRBV5-6,TRBD2,15,TRBJ2-4,-,CASSYGGGPQNIQYF,TGTGCCAGCAGCTACGGCGGGGGTCCCCAAAACATTCAGTACTTC
TRBV28,TRBD2,14,TRBJ2-1,-,CASSPTSGSGEQFF,TGTGCCAGCAGTCCAACTAGCGGGAGTGGAGAGCAGTTCTTC
TRBV7-9,-,17,TRBJ2-3,-,CASSSPLLAPWKDTQYF,TGTGCCAGCAGCTCGCCCCTCCTAGCGCCATGGAAAGATACGCAGTATTTT
TRBV11-2,-,14,TRBJ1-2,-,CASSLGVSKDGYTF,TGTGCCAGCAGCTTAGGGGTCTCCAAGGATGGCTACACCTTC
TRBV6-1,-,14,TRBJ2-7,-,CASSPRQANYEQYF,TGTGCCAGCAGCCCGAGACAGGCGAACTACGAGCAGTACTTC
TRBV19,-,14,TRBJ1-5,-,CASSLGYSNQPQHF,TGTGCCAGTAGTCTGGGGTATAGCAATCAGCCCCAGCATTTT
TRBV11-2,-,14,TRBJ2-2,-,CASSFSGDTGELFF,TGTGCCAGCAGCTTTTCGGGGGACACCGGGGAGCTGTTTTTT
TRBV10-2,-,17,TRBJ1-1,-,CASTTSGGADMNTEAFF,TGCGCCAGCACCACCTCAGGTGGCGCCGACATGAACACTGAAGCTTTCTTT
TRBV28,-,13,TRBJ1-1,-,CASSFRGALEAFF,TGTGCCAGCAGTTTCCGGGGGGCCCTTGAAGCTTTCTTT
TRBV14,-,15,TRBJ1-3,-,CASSQVGGSGNTIYF,TGTGCCAGCAGCCAAGTGGGGGGCTCTGGAAACACCATATATTTT
TRBV5-5,-,12,TRBJ1-1,-,CASREWGTEAFF,TGTGCCAGCAGGGAATGGGGGACTGAAGCTTTCTTT
TRBV4-1,-,17,TRBJ1-6,-,CASSQNPGLMFQPPLHF,TGCGCCAGCAGCCAAAATCCGGGACTCATGTTTCAACCACCCCTCCACTTT
TRBV5-8,TRBD1,15,TRBJ1-1,-,CASSPRTGVNTEAFF,TGTGCCAGCAGCCCTAGGACAGGGGTGAACACTGAAGCTTTCTTT
TRBV7-6,-,14,TRBJ1-1,-,CASSPGPQNTEAFF,TGTGCCAGCAGCCCGGGCCCCCAGAACACTGAAGCTTTCTTT
TRBV9,-,16,TRBJ2-3,-,CASSPHGGGGTDTQYF,TGTGCCAGCAGCCCCCATGGGGGAGGTGGCACAGATACGCAGTATTTT
TRBV27,-,13,TRBJ2-7,once,CASSFLPSYEQYF,TGTGCCAGCAGCTTCCTCCCTTCCTACGAGCAGTACTTC
TRBV27,TRBD1,14,TRBJ1-2,-,CASSGTGRHYGYTF,TGTGCCAGCAGTGGGACAGGAAGACACTATGGCTACACCTTC